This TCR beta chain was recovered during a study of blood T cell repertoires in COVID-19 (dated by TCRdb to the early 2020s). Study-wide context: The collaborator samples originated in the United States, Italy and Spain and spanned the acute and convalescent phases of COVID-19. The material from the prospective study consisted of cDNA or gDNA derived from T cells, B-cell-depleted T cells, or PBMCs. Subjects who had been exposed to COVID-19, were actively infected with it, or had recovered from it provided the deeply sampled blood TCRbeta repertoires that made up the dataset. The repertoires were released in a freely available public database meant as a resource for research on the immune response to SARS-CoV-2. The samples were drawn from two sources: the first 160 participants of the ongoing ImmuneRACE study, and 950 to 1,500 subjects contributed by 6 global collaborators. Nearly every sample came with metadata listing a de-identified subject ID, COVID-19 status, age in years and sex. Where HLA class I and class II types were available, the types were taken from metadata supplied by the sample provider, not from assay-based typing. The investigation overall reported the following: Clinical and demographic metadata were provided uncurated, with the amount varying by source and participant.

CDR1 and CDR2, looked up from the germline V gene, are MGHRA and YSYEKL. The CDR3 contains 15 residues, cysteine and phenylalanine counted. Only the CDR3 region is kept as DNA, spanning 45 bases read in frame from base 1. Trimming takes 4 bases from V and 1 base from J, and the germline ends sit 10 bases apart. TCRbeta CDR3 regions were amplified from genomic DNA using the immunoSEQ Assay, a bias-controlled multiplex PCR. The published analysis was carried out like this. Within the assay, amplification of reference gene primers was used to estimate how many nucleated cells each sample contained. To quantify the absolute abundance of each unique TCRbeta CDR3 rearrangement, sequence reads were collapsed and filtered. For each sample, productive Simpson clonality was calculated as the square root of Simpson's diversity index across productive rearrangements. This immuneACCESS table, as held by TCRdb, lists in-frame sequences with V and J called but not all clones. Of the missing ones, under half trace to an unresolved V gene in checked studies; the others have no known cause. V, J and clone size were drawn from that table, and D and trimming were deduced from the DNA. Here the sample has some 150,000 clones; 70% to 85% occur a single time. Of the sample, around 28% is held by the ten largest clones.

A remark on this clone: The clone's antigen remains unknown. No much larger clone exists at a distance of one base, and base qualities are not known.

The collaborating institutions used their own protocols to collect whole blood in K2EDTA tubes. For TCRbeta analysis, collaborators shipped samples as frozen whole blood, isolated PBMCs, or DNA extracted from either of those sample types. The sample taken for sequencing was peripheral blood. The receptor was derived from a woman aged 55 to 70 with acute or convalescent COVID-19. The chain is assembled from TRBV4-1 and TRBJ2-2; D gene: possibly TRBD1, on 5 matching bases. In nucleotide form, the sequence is TGCGCCAGCAGCCCCAGGGTGCAGAACACCGGGGAGCTGTTTTTT. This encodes CASSPRVQNTGELFF.